This TCR beta chain was recovered during a study of control samples from healthy donors and cancer patients. TCRdb's table, derived via immunoSEQ multiplex PCR, lists solely in-frame clones and lacks some. Altogether 48,000 or so clones are present, 85% to 95% being singletons, with the ten largest covering around a quarter. The CDR3 is made up of 14 amino acids. Germline assignment: CDR1 MNHEY and CDR2 SVGAGI. V trimming: 4 bases; J trimming: 7 bases; junction bases outside the gene matches: 7. This receptor was taken from a woman aged 45-65 years with head and neck cancer. Input material: PBMCs. The V gene is TRBV6-5, the J gene TRBJ1-1; 9 bases map to TRBD1. The CDR3 DNA reads as TGTGCCAGCAGTTGGACAGGGGAAAAGGTTGAAGCTTTCTTT. Translating gives CASSWTGEKVEAFF.